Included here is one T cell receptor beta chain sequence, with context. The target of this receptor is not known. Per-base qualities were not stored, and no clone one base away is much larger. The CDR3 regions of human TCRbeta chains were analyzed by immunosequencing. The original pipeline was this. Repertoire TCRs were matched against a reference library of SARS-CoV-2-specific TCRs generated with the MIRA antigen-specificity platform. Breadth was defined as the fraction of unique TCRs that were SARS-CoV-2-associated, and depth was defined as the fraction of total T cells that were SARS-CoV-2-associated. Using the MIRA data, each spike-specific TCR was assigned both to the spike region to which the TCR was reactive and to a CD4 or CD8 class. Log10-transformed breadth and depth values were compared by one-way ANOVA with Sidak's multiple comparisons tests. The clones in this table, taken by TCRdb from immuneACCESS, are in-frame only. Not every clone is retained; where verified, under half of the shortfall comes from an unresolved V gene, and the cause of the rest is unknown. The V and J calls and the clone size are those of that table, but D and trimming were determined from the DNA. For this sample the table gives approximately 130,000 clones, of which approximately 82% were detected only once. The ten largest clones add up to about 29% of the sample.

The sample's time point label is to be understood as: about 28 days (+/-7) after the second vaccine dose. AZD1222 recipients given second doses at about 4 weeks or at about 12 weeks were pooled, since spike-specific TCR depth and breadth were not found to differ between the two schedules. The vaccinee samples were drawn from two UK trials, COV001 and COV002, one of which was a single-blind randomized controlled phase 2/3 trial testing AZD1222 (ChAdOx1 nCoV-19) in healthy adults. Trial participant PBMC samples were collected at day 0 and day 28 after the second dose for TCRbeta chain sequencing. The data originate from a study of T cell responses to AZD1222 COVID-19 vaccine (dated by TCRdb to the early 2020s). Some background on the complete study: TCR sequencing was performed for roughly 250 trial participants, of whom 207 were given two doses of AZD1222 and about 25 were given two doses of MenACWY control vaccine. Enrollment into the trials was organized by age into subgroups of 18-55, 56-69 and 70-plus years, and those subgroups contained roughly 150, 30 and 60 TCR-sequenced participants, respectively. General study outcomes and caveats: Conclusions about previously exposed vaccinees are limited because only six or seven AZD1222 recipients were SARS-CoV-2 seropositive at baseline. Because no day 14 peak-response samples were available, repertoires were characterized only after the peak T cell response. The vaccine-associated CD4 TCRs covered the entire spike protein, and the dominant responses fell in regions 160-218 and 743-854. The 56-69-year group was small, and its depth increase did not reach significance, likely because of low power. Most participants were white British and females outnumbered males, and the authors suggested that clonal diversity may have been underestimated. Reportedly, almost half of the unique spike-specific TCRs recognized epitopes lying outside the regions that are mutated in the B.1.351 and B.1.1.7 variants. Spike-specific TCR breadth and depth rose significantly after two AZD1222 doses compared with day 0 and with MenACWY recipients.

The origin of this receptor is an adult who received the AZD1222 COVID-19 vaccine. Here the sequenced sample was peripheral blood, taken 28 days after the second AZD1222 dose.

For the CDR3, the sequence is CASSSTSGGWNEQFF. The sequence in DNA is TGTGCCAGCAGCTCCACTAGCGGGGGGTGGAATGAGCAGTTCTTC. The sequence is built from TRBV5-5 and TRBJ2-1; 12 junctional bases match TRBD2. Including the terminal cysteine and phenylalanine, the CDR3 comprises 15 residues. Only the CDR3 DNA stays, 45 bases, in frame from base 1. Relative to germline, V is missing 3 bases and J is missing 7 bases, with 5 bases of the junction outside any gene match. The germline V gene (reference sequence) sets CDR1 to SGHKS and CDR2 to YYEKEE.